This T cell receptor (beta chain) comes out of a study of CD4 T cells in relation to SARS-CoV-2 and coronaviruses. On the study more broadly: Controls used an HIV-1 Nef peptide pool or no peptide.

Per germline, CDR1 SGHRS and CDR2 YFSETQ. Germline trimming cut 4 bases from V and 5 bases from J; bases unmatched to any gene: 7. The CDR3 length is 14 residues. Comment on this clone: Its cognate antigen is unknown.

Unexposed donor CD4+ T cells date from about 2011-2019, before the COVID-19 pandemic. CD4+ T cells were isolated from the cells after around 11 days of culture. Method: immunoSEQ multiplex PCR; TCRdb's copy keeps in-frame clones and lacks some. The data show under 20,000 clones, 65% to 80% seen once. The chain combines TRBV5-1 with TRBJ2-3, with 7 bases identical to TRBD2. The clonotype originates from a human donor in good health. Sequenced material: CD4+ T cells from PBMCs, cultured in vitro. The chain's CDR3 is CASSLGRVRDTQYF. The CDR3 region has the DNA TGCGCCAGCAGCCTGGGGAGGGTCCGAGATACGCAGTATTTT.